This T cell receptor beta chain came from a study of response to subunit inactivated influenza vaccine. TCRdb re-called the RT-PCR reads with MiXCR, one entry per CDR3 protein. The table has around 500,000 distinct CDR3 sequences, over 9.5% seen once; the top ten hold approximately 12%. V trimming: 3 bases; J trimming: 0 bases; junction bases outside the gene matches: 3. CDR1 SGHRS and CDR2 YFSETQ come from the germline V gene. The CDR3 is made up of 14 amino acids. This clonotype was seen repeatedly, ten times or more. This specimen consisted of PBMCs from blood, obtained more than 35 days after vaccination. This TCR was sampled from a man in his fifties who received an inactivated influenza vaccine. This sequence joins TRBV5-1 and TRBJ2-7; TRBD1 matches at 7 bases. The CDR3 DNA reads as TGCGCCAGCAGCTCAGGGACAGCCTCCTACGAGCAGTACTTC. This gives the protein CASSSGTASYEQYF. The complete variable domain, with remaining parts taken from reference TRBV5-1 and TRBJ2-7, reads KAGVTQTPRYLIKTRGQQVTLSCSPISGHRSVSWYQQTPGQGLQFLFEYFSETQRNKGNFPGRFSGRQFSNSRSEMNVSTLELGDSALYLCASSSGTASYEQYFGPGTRLTVT.